This is a list of T cell receptor beta chains from one sample in a study of shared clonotypes between healthy human individuals. Assay: immunoSEQ multiplex PCR; the TCRdb copy retains only in-frame clones and omits some. The data hold about 2 million clones, with roughly 96% observed a single time. The sequencing sample was made of naive CD4+ T cells sorted from blood. The receptors originated from a man aged 18 to 35 in good health. Both conserved end residues are trimmed from each CDR3. The order of the fields is V gene, J gene, D gene, CDR3 length, CDR3 protein. D genes are given only for firm matches.

V: TRBV5-6
J: TRBJ2-1
D: TRBD2
length: 14
CDR3: ASSRYASGGYNEQF

V: TRBV6-1
J: TRBJ2-2
D: TRBD1
length: 16
CDR3: ASSEVLGQGANTGELF

V: TRBV2
J: TRBJ1-2
D: TRBD1
length: 10
CDR3: ASGPGQGGYT

V: TRBV19
J: TRBJ1-3
D: .
length: 12
CDR3: ASSLPARGNTIY

V: TRBV11-2
J: TRBJ1-1
D: TRBD1
length: 13
CDR3: ASSSTGGMNTEAF

V: TRBV19
J: TRBJ1-6
D: .
length: 12
CDR3: ASSTRDTNSPLH

V: TRBV19
J: TRBJ2-2
D: TRBD1
length: 15
CDR3: ASSTRDRGRNTGELF

V: TRBV7-2
J: TRBJ2-7
D: .
length: 12
CDR3: ASSSEGGLTEQY

V: TRBV30
J: TRBJ2-3
D: .
length: 10
CDR3: AWSLGMDTQY

V: TRBV18
J: TRBJ1-5
D: .
length: 14
CDR3: ASSPNREGNNQPQH

V: TRBV4-1
J: TRBJ2-7
D: TRBD2
length: 13
CDR3: ASSQGVAGTYEQY

V: TRBV25-1
J: TRBJ1-3
D: .
length: 12
CDR3: ASSDRNSGNTIY

V: TRBV10-3
J: TRBJ1-6
D: .
length: 11
CDR3: AISDLMTSPLH

V: TRBV27
J: TRBJ2-1
D: .
length: 12
CDR3: ASSSTGIYNEQF

V: TRBV30
J: TRBJ1-1
D: .
length: 10
CDR3: AWSVGGSEAF

V: TRBV5-4
J: TRBJ2-3
D: .
length: 13
CDR3: ASSLGGAGTDTQY

V: TRBV5-1
J: TRBJ2-5
D: .
length: 13
CDR3: ASSSRADHQGTQY

V: TRBV28
J: TRBJ1-1
D: .
length: 12
CDR3: ASSWGGRNTEAF

V: TRBV29-1
J: TRBJ2-4
D: TRBD1
length: 11
CDR3: SAQGAVGNIQY

V: TRBV7-2
J: TRBJ2-1
D: TRBD1
length: 13
CDR3: ASSFPGQGNNEQF

V: TRBV19
J: TRBJ1-6
D: .
length: 10
CDR3: ASQDPNSPLH

V: TRBV2
J: TRBJ1-6
D: .
length: 11
CDR3: ASSNQASSPLH

V: TRBV6-6
J: TRBJ2-2
D: TRBD1
length: 13
CDR3: ASSQGQGNSGELF

V: TRBV5-8
J: TRBJ1-2
D: .
length: 13
CDR3: ATSIFPGNNYGYT

V: TRBV18
J: TRBJ2-7
D: TRBD2
length: 13
CDR3: ASSPGLAGVGEQY

V: TRBV7-2
J: TRBJ1-1
D: .
length: 12
CDR3: ASSLTFRGTEAF

V: TRBV6-5
J: TRBJ2-7
D: .
length: 12
CDR3: ASSATGFPYEQY

V: TRBV4-1
J: TRBJ2-5
D: .
length: 13
CDR3: ASSQDQGVMETQY

V: TRBV6-1
J: TRBJ1-3
D: .
length: 11
CDR3: ASTRDPGNTIY

V: TRBV7-2
J: TRBJ1-5
D: TRBD1
length: 13
CDR3: ASSLGDSPNQPQH

V: TRBV2
J: TRBJ1-2
D: TRBD1
length: 14
CDR3: ASLDRGILLNYGYT

V: TRBV5-1
J: TRBJ1-2
D: .
length: 13
CDR3: ASSTEGPTLYGYT

V: TRBV7-6
J: TRBJ1-1
D: .
length: 12
CDR3: ASSLEGGYTEAF

V: TRBV18
J: TRBJ1-2
D: TRBD1
length: 14
CDR3: ASSPPAAGGPYGYT

V: TRBV28
J: TRBJ2-2
D: .
length: 13
CDR3: ASSTSGKNTGELF

V: TRBV4-1
J: TRBJ2-2
D: .
length: 11
CDR3: ASRRTNTGELF

V: TRBV2
J: TRBJ1-5
D: .
length: 14
CDR3: ASREGTGAGDQPQH

V: TRBV2
J: TRBJ2-7
D: .
length: 11
CDR3: ASTVSRSYEQY

V: TRBV6-1
J: TRBJ2-2
D: .
length: 11
CDR3: ASRVESTGELF

V: TRBV6-6
J: TRBJ2-3
D: TRBD2
length: 13
CDR3: ASSYWAGVGDTQY

V: TRBV25-1
J: TRBJ2-7
D: .
length: 12
CDR3: ASSPQGFSYEQY

V: TRBV18
J: TRBJ2-1
D: TRBD1
length: 12
CDR3: ASSPPGGRDEQF

V: TRBV5-1
J: TRBJ2-2
D: TRBD2
length: 14
CDR3: ASSLQSGSGTGELF

V: TRBV10-3
J: TRBJ2-3
D: TRBD2
length: 13
CDR3: AISEGLAGTDTQY

V: TRBV10-3
J: TRBJ2-1
D: TRBD2
length: 22
CDR3: AISEFPTPGLAGGLRLSYNEQF

V: TRBV28
J: TRBJ1-5
D: .
length: 13
CDR3: ASSLGTYSNQPQH

V: TRBV10-3
J: TRBJ2-7
D: .
length: 10
CDR3: AITDGQNEQY

V: TRBV5-1
J: TRBJ2-1
D: TRBD2
length: 14
CDR3: ASSSIGLAGEYEQF

V: TRBV4-1
J: TRBJ1-2
D: .
length: 13
CDR3: ASSQEHSFNYGYT

V: TRBV18
J: TRBJ2-7
D: .
length: 13
CDR3: ASSPPLPGEVEQY

V: TRBV19
J: TRBJ2-7
D: TRBD1
length: 12
CDR3: ASSNRDRASKQY

V: TRBV6-5
J: TRBJ2-2
D: .
length: 13
CDR3: ASSYGTYNTGELF

V: TRBV10-3
J: TRBJ1-1
D: .
length: 11
CDR3: AISVRQGTEAF

V: TRBV6-6
J: TRBJ2-5
D: TRBD2
length: 11
CDR3: ASAAGVQETQY

V: TRBV6-6
J: TRBJ1-6
D: TRBD1
length: 13
CDR3: ASSFRGLGNSPLH

V: TRBV9
J: TRBJ2-6
D: TRBD1
length: 17
CDR3: ASSAGRDRGRSGANVLT

V: TRBV19
J: TRBJ1-2
D: .
length: 11
CDR3: ASTPQMSYGYT

V: TRBV5-1
J: TRBJ1-4
D: .
length: 14
CDR3: ASSLEGTTTNEKLF

V: TRBV4-1
J: TRBJ2-1
D: .
length: 13
CDR3: ASSHGRATSHEQF

V: TRBV6-5
J: TRBJ1-2
D: .
length: 9
CDR3: ASTDIGGYT